These T cell receptor beta chains were read from a single sample in a study of patients and donors after allogeneic stem cell transplantation. TCRdb re-derived calls from the RT-PCR reads in MiXCR, one entry per CDR3 protein. The sample has under 200,000 distinct CDR3 sequences, roughly 22% seen once. Sequencing input: blood, either unsorted or a sorted T cell fraction (not recorded which). The receptors were gathered from a human donor who was either an allogeneic HSCT recipient or a stem cell or donor lymphocyte infusion donor (not recorded which). It is not recorded whose cells these are; they may come from a transplant donor. The CDR3 runs from the conserved cysteine through the conserved F or W. D genes are given only for firm matches. Only part of the rows carry a size: once, few, many, or a class if the clone is expanded.

>-|TRBJ1-5|-|TRBV12-3/TRBV12-4
CASSFNNQPQHF
TGTGCCAGCAGTTTTAACAATCAGCCCCAGCATTTT
>-|TRBJ1-1|many|TRBV7-2
CASSATVLNTEAFF
TGTGCCAGCAGCGCAACAGTCCTGAACACTGAAGCTTTCTTT
>-|TRBJ1-2|few|TRBV7-6
CASSLEPDYGYTF
TGTGCCAGCAGCTTAGAGCCCGACTATGGCTACACCTTC
>-|TRBJ2-5|few|TRBV18
CASSPEGPGAQYF
TGTGCCAGCTCACCGGAGGGTCCGGGGGCCCAGTACTTC
>TRBD1|TRBJ2-7|-|TRBV10-3
CAISESRTGGNEQYF
TGTGCCATCAGTGAGTCTCGGACAGGGGGAAACGAGCAGTACTTC
>-|TRBJ1-3|-|TRBV5-1
CASSLEGRSSGNTIYF
TGCGCCAGCAGCTTGGAGGGCAGGAGCTCTGGAAACACCATATATTTT
>TRBD2|TRBJ2-3|few|TRBV29-1
CSVRPSGKADTQYF
TGCAGCGTTAGACCTAGCGGGAAGGCAGATACGCAGTATTTT
>TRBD1|TRBJ1-1|few|TRBV10-3
CAISESRGRGEAFF
TGTGCCATCAGTGAGAGCAGGGGGAGAGGTGAAGCTTTCTTT
>TRBD1|TRBJ2-3|few|TRBV27
CASWWTGFTDTQYF
TGTGCCAGCTGGTGGACAGGGTTCACAGATACGCAGTATTTT
>-|TRBJ1-1|few|TRBV20-1
CSARSGRGTEAFF
TGCAGTGCTAGATCGGGGAGGGGTACTGAAGCTTTCTTT
>-|TRBJ1-1|few|TRBV5-5
CATEIHGGSTEAFF
TGTGCCACCGAGATCCACGGGGGGAGTACTGAAGCTTTCTTT
>-|TRBJ1-2|-|TRBV29-1
CSVAGQQNYGYTF
TGCAGCGTTGCCGGACAGCAAAACTATGGCTACACCTTC
>-|TRBJ2-5|few|TRBV12-3/TRBV12-4
CASSFPPGGGETQYF
TGTGCCAGCAGTTTTCCCCCTGGGGGCGGTGAGACCCAGTACTTC
>-|TRBJ1-1|-|TRBV5-1
CASSAGGGEAFF
TGCGCCAGCAGCGCTGGAGGCGGGGAAGCTTTCTTT
>TRBD2|TRBJ2-3|-|TRBV12-3/TRBV12-4
CASSHTLKRGRITDTQYF
TGTGCCAGCAGTCATACCCTGAAGCGGGGCAGGATCACAGATACGCAGTATTTT
>TRBD1|TRBJ2-7|-|TRBV20-1
CSASDGQGAGYEQYF
TGCAGTGCTAGCGACGGACAGGGTGCCGGGTACGAGCAGTACTTC
>-|TRBJ1-1|-|TRBV11-3
CASSLFLWGTRNTEAFF
TGTGCCAGCAGCTTATTCCTTTGGGGGACAAGGAACACTGAAGCTTTCTTT
>-|TRBJ2-5|-|TRBV2
CASSLKGRETQYF
TGTGCCAGCAGTTTGAAGGGTCGGGAGACCCAGTACTTC
>TRBD1|TRBJ1-5|-|TRBV18
CASSPPDRVGQPQHF
TGTGCCAGCTCACCCCCGGACAGGGTCGGTCAGCCCCAGCATTTT
>TRBD1|TRBJ2-7|-|TRBV15
CATSRPDRGYEQYF
TGTGCCACCAGCAGACCCGACAGGGGCTACGAGCAGTACTTC
>-|TRBJ1-4|-|TRBV12-3/TRBV12-4
CASRDLVGGGKLFF
TGTGCCAGCAGGGATTTAGTAGGGGGTGGAAAACTGTTTTTT
>-|TRBJ1-1|once|TRBV27
CASSPQAGNSEAFF
TGTGCCAGCAGTCCACAGGCGGGAAACTCTGAAGCTTTCTTT
>-|TRBJ2-7|-|TRBV7-9
CASSSQVADTYEQYF
TGTGCCAGCAGCTCACAGGTAGCGGACACCTACGAGCAGTACTTC
>-|TRBJ2-5|-|TRBV5-6
CASSLVRGGTETQYF
TGTGCCAGCAGCTTGGTACGGGGCGGGACAGAGACCCAGTACTTC
>TRBD1|TRBJ1-1|few|TRBV12-3/TRBV12-4
CASSKTGARWTEAFF
TGTGCCAGCAGCAAAACAGGGGCCCGATGGACTGAAGCTTTCTTT
>-|TRBJ1-4|few|TRBV20-1
CSARDVVGGTNEKLFF
TGCAGTGCTAGAGATGTTGTAGGGGGAACTAATGAAAAACTGTTTTTT
>TRBD1|TRBJ1-2|-|TRBV20-1
CSAPNPGGDYGYTF
TGCAGTGCTCCAAACCCAGGGGGCGACTATGGCTACACCTTC
>TRBD2|TRBJ2-7|-|TRBV29-1
CSVDPSGSYEQYF
TGCAGCGTTGATCCTAGCGGTTCCTACGAGCAGTACTTC
>-|TRBJ1-1|-|TRBV7-2
CASSLVSHLVGSTEAFF
TGTGCCAGCAGCTTAGTAAGCCACCTTGTGGGTTCCACTGAAGCTTTCTTT
>-|TRBJ1-2|few|TRBV12-3/TRBV12-4
CASSLGLNRGYGYTF
TGTGCCAGCAGTTTGGGGCTAAATAGAGGCTATGGCTACACCTTC
>-|TRBJ2-5|-|TRBV7-9
CASSPGRVGETQYF
TGTGCCAGCAGCCCTGGACGGGTCGGGGAGACCCAGTACTTC
>-|TRBJ2-1|few|TRBV6-6
CASSYSNRINEQFF
TGTGCCAGCAGTTACTCGAATAGGATCAATGAGCAGTTCTTC
>TRBD2|TRBJ2-1|few|TRBV20-1
CSASPSGRVNEQFF
TGCAGTGCTAGCCCTAGCGGGAGGGTCAATGAGCAGTTCTTC
>TRBD1|TRBJ2-3|-|TRBV10-3
CATETGGRTDTQYF
TGTGCCACGGAGACAGGGGGTCGGACAGATACGCAGTATTTT
>-|TRBJ1-1|many|TRBV5-1
CASSPVSYTKMNTEAFF
TGCGCCAGCAGCCCGGTTTCCTACACGAAAATGAACACTGAAGCTTTCTTT
>-|TRBJ2-3|-|TRBV4-1
CASSQTRTQYF
TGCGCCAGCAGCCAGACACGGACGCAGTATTTT
>TRBD2|TRBJ2-1|-|TRBV24-1
CATSASGSYNEQFF
TGTGCCACCAGTGCTAGCGGGAGCTACAATGAGCAGTTCTTC
>-|TRBJ2-7|few|TRBV12-3/TRBV12-4
CASSLRGTYEQYF
TGTGCCAGCAGTCTCAGGGGAACCTACGAGCAGTACTTC
>-|TRBJ2-3|-|TRBV11-1
CASSFWSNPDTQYF
TGTGCCAGCAGCTTTTGGAGTAACCCAGATACGCAGTATTTT
>TRBD2|TRBJ2-2|few|TRBV6-6
CASSRTSVNTGELFF
TGTGCCAGCAGCCGGACTAGCGTGAACACCGGGGAGCTGTTTTTT
>-|TRBJ1-2|few|TRBV29-1
CSVEGMEDGYTF
TGCAGCGTTGAAGGGATGGAGGATGGCTACACCTTC
>-|TRBJ2-3|-|TRBV6-5
CASSSHETGEVTDTQYF
TGTGCCAGCAGTTCCCACGAAACAGGCGAAGTCACAGATACGCAGTATTTT
>-|TRBJ1-3|few|TRBV5-6
CASSPMGATAGNTIYF
TGTGCCAGCAGCCCGATGGGAGCAACTGCGGGAAACACCATATATTTT
>-|TRBJ1-4|-|TRBV19
CASSIPTERNEKLFF
TGTGCCAGTAGTATCCCGACAGAAAGAAATGAAAAACTGTTTTTT
>-|TRBJ2-6|-|TRBV3-1
CASSQEVRQGLGANVLTF
TGTGCCAGCAGCCAAGAGGTCCGGCAGGGGCTCGGGGCCAACGTCCTGACTTTC